This entry lists 2 T cell receptor beta chains sequenced from one sample in a study of human T cells and chemical hapten exposure. The time point denotes: pre-sensitization, week 0. Treatment here: therapeutic diphenylcyclopropenone sensitization with weekly scalp DPC. TCRdb re-called the RACE reads with MiXCR, one entry per CDR3 protein. The sample holds about 290,000 distinct CDR3 sequences, roughly 7.7% seen once. The source was whole blood, collected in connection with sensitization to the hapten diphenylcyclopropenone (DPC). The receptors shown here come from a man between 18 and 29 years old with alopecia areata. Some clones in this sample may be carry-over from other donors' samples.

The CDR3 here is CASSYDPQGNYGYTF. In nucleotides, the CDR3 is TGTGCCAGCAGTTACGATCCACAGGGGAACTATGGCTACACCTTC. This rearrangement joins TRBV6-5 to TRBJ1-2; 7 nucleotides line up with TRBD1. With V trimmed by 2 bases and J by 2 bases, 5 bases remained unmatched. Per germline, CDR1 MNHEY and CDR2 SVGAGI. CDR3 length: 15 residues.

This clonotype was observed a few times. This chain connects TRBV4-3 to TRBJ2-3, with 7 bases identical to TRBD1. The length of the CDR3 is 15 residues. Germline CDR1 is LGHNA and CDR2 is YSLEER. The junction had 2 bases not matched to a gene; V was cut back by 0 bases and J by 2 bases. The DNA for the CDR3 is TGCGCCAGCAGCCAAGAAGGGACAGACACAGATACGCAGTATTTT. Amino acid sequence: CASSQEGTDTDTQYF.